Following are 20 T cell receptor beta chains from one sample sequenced in a study of T-cell memory formation after mild COVID-19. From the 5' RACE reads, TCRdb called clonotypes with MiXCR, one entry per CDR3 protein. The data show approximately 260,000 distinct CDR3 sequences, with 18% seen just once and 20% to 25% held by the top ten. The material sequenced was PBMCs or a T cell subset sorted from them (not recorded which). These receptors came from a young man who had mild COVID-19 (a few samples of this study predate the infection). Cell type and time point are not known.

Here the CDR3 reads CASSFEGARGTYNEQFF. Here the CDR3 DNA reads TGTGCCAGCAGCTTTGAAGGGGCGAGGGGCACCTACAATGAGCAGTTCTTC. This chain links TRBV7-9 with TRBJ2-1; D tentatively reads TRBD1 or TRBD2 (5 bases each). CDR1 and CDR2 (germline): SEHNR, FQNEAQ (reference sequence). The CDR3 runs 17 residues. V was trimmed by 3 bases and J by 2 bases, leaving 17 bases between them.

The chain employs TRBV12-3 or TRBV12-4 and TRBJ2-3; D remains ambiguous. V was clipped by 1 base and J by 6 bases, with 14 bases between them. The CDR3 totals 15 residues. This chain's CDR3 is CASSLGTLTADTQYF. CDR3 coding DNA: TGTGCCAGCAGTTTAGGGACCCTCACGGCCGATACGCAGTATTTT.

This clonotype appeared a few times. The gene calls are TRBV12-3 or TRBV12-4 and TRBJ1-5; 7 bases map to TRBD1. Trimming took 6 bases from V and 1 from J; bases not matched to a gene: 6. The CDR3 totals 15 residues. As DNA, the CDR3 is TGTGCCAGCAGATTGGCGGGACAGAGCAATCAGCCCCAGCATTTT. It is translated as CASRLAGQSNQPQHF.

V usage is TRBV5-1 and J usage is TRBJ1-4; 8 bases are a match to TRBD1. The CDR3 is made up of 15 amino acids. V trimming: 4 bases; J trimming: 8 bases; junction bases outside the gene matches: 10. CDR1 is SGHRS and CDR2 is YFSETQ in the germline V gene. The CDR3 spells CASSALQGGREKLFF. The CDR3 region has the DNA TGCGCCAGCAGCGCCCTACAGGGGGGACGCGAAAAACTGTTTTTT.

This rearrangement joins TRBV9 to TRBJ2-3, with a possible D match to TRBD1 (5 bases). Germline CDR1 and CDR2: SGDLS and YYNGEE. V lost 0 bases and J 4 bases, leaving 6 bases between the germline ends. CDR3 length equals 13 residues. The CDR3: CASSVEGPDTQYF. CDR3 coding DNA: TGTGCCAGCAGCGTAGAGGGGCCAGATACGCAGTATTTT.

Here the CDR3 reads CASNLSPTMNTEAFF. The CDR3 nucleotides read TGTGCCAGCAACCTTAGTCCGACCATGAACACTGAAGCTTTCTTT. The chain employs TRBV7-2 and TRBJ1-1; D is ambiguous. Trimming cost V 7 bases and J 0 bases, with 15 bases left between them. The germline CDR1 and CDR2 sequences are SGHTA and FQGNSA. CDR3 length: 15 residues.

CDR3 bases: TGTGCCAGCAGAACCCCACTTAGGGGAGGCTATGGCTACACCTTC. Encoded protein: CASRTPLRGGYGYTF. The chain links TRBV6-5 to TRBJ1-2, with a tentative D call TRBD1 (5 bases). Germline lookup yields CDR1 MNHEY and CDR2 SVGAGI. This CDR3 contains 15 residues. Trimming left V 6 bases short and J 4 bases short, with 18 bases between.

This chain uses TRBV11-2 with TRBJ1-6; D gene uncertain. Between the trimmed V and J ends, which lost 3 bases and 6 bases, there was a span of 12 bases. This CDR3 contains 15 residues. The V gene's germline CDR1 is SGHAT and CDR2 FQNNGV. CDR3 loop: CASSFWDLRNSPLHF. CDR3 coding DNA: TGTGCCAGCAGCTTCTGGGATTTGCGTAATTCACCCCTCCACTTT.

The V gene is TRBV20-1, the J gene TRBJ2-4; 8 bases match TRBD1. Germline CDR1 reads DFQATT; CDR2 reads SNEGSKA (reference sequence). CDR3 length: 18 residues. The J segment lost 0 bases and the V segment lost 6 bases, leaving 16 bases of the junction unmatched. CDR3 DNA: TGCAGTGCCCAGCGTAGGGACAGGACAATTCTAGCCAAAAACATTCAGTACTTC. Protein sequence: CSAQRRDRTILAKNIQYF.

This clonotype was observed a few times. The chain recombines TRBV12-3 or TRBV12-4 with TRBJ2-1; D is possibly TRBD2 (6 bases). The V and J ends lost 3 bases and 1 base respectively, with 13 bases between them. The CDR3 has 16 amino acids. The CDR3 is CASSFGGSRSYNEQFF. Here the CDR3 DNA reads TGTGCCAGCAGTTTCGGGGGTTCAAGGTCCTACAATGAGCAGTTCTTC.

The sample holds many counts of this clonotype. The chain has TRBV7-2 and TRBJ2-1, with no clear D. With 1 base removed from V and 2 bases from J, the gap between germline ends came to 9 bases. CDR1 SGHTA and CDR2 FQGNSA come from the germline V gene. This CDR3 is built from 15 residues. CDR3 in amino acids: CASSLDLSTYNEQFF. DNA for the CDR3: TGTGCCAGCAGCTTAGATCTTAGTACCTACAATGAGCAGTTCTTC.

This chain connects TRBV7-2 to TRBJ1-1; D possibly corresponds to TRBD1 (5 bases). Trimming took 3 bases from V and 5 from J, leaving 10 bases between them. The CDR3 covers 13 residues. Germline V gene sequence: CDR1 SGHTA, CDR2 FQGNSA. The DNA of the CDR3 is TGTGCCAGCAGCTTTAGAGACAGAACTGAAGCTTTCTTT. It specifies CASSFRDRTEAFF.

This clonotype occurred a few times. The V call is TRBV5-1, the J call TRBJ2-1; possible D gene TRBD1, 5 bases. Trimming stripped 4 bases from V and 4 bases from J, with 21 bases between. CDR1 is SGHRS, CDR2 YFSETQ, per germline. This CDR3 contains 17 residues. The CDR3 nucleotides are TGCGCCAGCAGCGACTCATGGACAACGGATAATTACAATGAGCAGTTCTTC. Encoded protein: CASSDSWTTDNYNEQFF.

The chain's CDR3 is CAEKRRRGRGVSYEQYV. The CDR3 DNA follows: TGTGCGGAAAAGCGCCGCCGGGGGCGGGGGGTGTCCTACGAGCAGTACGTC. The chain is built from TRBV6-9 and TRBJ2-7; 8 nucleotides agree with TRBD2. The CDR3 consists of 17 residues. Looked up from germline, CDR1 is MNHGY and CDR2 is SVAAGI.

The chain links TRBV5-1 to TRBJ2-2, with D hard to call. Trimming stripped 0 bases from V and 6 bases from J, with 6 bases between. The CDR3 length is 13 residues. Germline V gives CDR1 SGHRS, CDR2 YFSETQ. The DNA of the CDR3 is TGCGCCAGCAGCTTGGTGCGCCCCGGGGAGCTGTTTTTT. Translation: CASSLVRPGELFF.

The chain couples TRBV30 to TRBJ2-7; D might be TRBD2 (5 bases). The CDR3 totals 13 residues. CDR1 is GTSNPN, CDR2 SVGIG, per germline (reference sequence). V was shortened by 3 bases and J by 7 bases, with 16 bases between the two germline ends. The chain's CDR3 is CAWRGAFGIEQYF. CDR3 DNA: TGTGCCTGGAGGGGAGCCTTTGGGATTGAGCAGTACTTC.

The chain is built from TRBV3-1 and TRBJ2-5, with D possibly matching TRBD1 (6 bases). The CDR3 length is 15 residues. Per the germline V gene, CDR1 is LGHDT and CDR2 is YNNKEL (reference sequence). Trimming cost V 2 bases and J 5 bases, with 15 bases left between them. The CDR3 here is CASSQTRGPEETQYF. For the CDR3, the DNA is TGTGCCAGCAGCCAAACCAGGGGTCCCGAGGAGACCCAGTACTTC.

This clonotype was seen ten or more times. V is TRBV7-8 and J is TRBJ2-5, with TRBD2 identical over 11 bases. V was clipped by 5 bases and J by 5 bases; unmatched bases: 7. Germline loops: CDR1 SGHVS, CDR2 FQNEAQ. This CDR3 contains 15 residues. This CDR3 is CASSRPTSGVETQYF. In DNA form, the CDR3 reads TGTGCCAGCAGCCGCCCGACTAGCGGGGTGGAGACCCAGTACTTC.

The chain is built from TRBV5-6 and TRBJ2-3, with TRBD2 matching over 9 bases. Germline V lookup: CDR1 SGHDT, CDR2 YYEEEE. V was clipped by 0 bases and J by 7 bases; unmatched bases: 3. This CDR3 region has 14 residues. The CDR3: CASSLDSGGNTQYF. The DNA of the CDR3 is TGTGCCAGCAGCTTGGATAGCGGGGGAAATACGCAGTATTTT.

In this sample, this clonotype turned up a few times. This chain joins TRBV6-1 and TRBJ2-7; 10 bases map to TRBD2. With V trimmed by 3 bases and J by 4 bases, 3 bases remained unmatched. The CDR3 is made up of 14 amino acids. The germline CDR1 and CDR2 sequences are MNHNS and SASEGT. The CDR3 bases are TGTGCCAGCAGTGACCTGACTAGCGGGTACGAGCAGTACGTC. This encodes CASSDLTSGYEQYV.